Listed below are T cell receptor beta chains from one sample, sequenced in a study of blood T cell repertoires in COVID-19. The repertoire was sequenced with immunoSEQ multiplex PCR; TCRdb's copy has only in-frame clones and lacks some. This table holds 350,000 to 500,000 clones, about 87% found once. Material for sequencing was peripheral blood. Every receptor here comes from a man aged 18 to 35 with COVID-19, enrolled during active disease. The CDR3 runs from the conserved cysteine through the conserved F or W. Fields, in order: clone size, V gene, D gene, J gene, CDR3 DNA, CDR3 protein. D genes are given only for firm matches. Clone size is stated in some rows and not others, as once, few, many or a class when expanded.

size: .; V: TRBV18; D: TRBD1; J: TRBJ1-3; DNA: TGTGCCAGCTCACCGTCCGGGACAGCCACCTTCTCTGGAAACACCATATATTTT; CDR3: CASSPSGTATFSGNTIYF
size: few; V: TRBV6-5; D: .; J: TRBJ1-5; DNA: TGTGCCAGCGCCTCAACTGGAGGAAGCAATCAGCCCCAGCATTTT; CDR3: CASASTGGSNQPQHF
size: few; V: TRBV11-3; D: .; J: TRBJ1-3; DNA: TGTGCCAGCAGCTTTCAGGGCCCTCGCTCTGGAAACACCATATATTTT; CDR3: CASSFQGPRSGNTIYF
size: .; V: TRBV10-2; D: TRBD2; J: TRBJ2-3; DNA: TGCGCCAGCAGGGGCCCAGCGGGGGGCGATACGCAGTATTTT; CDR3: CASRGPAGGDTQYF
size: .; V: TRBV7-6; D: TRBD1; J: TRBJ1-4; DNA: TGTGCCAGCAGCCCCCACCTACAGGGGGCCGAAGAAAAACTGTTTTTT; CDR3: CASSPHLQGAEEKLFF
size: .; V: TRBV5-1; D: TRBD1; J: TRBJ2-6; DNA: TGCGCCAGCAGCTTGGCCTGGAGGGACAGGGTTTTCTCTGGGGCCAACGTCCTGACTTTC; CDR3: CASSLAWRDRVFSGANVLTF
size: once; V: TRBV5-1; D: .; J: TRBJ1-1; DNA: TGCGCCAGCAGCTTGGTAACAGACACTGAAGCTTTCTTT; CDR3: CASSLVTDTEAFF
size: .; V: TRBV7-9; D: TRBD2; J: TRBJ2-3; DNA: TGTGCCAGCAGCTTTGAGCGGGAGGCGGGGTATTTT; CDR3: CASSFEREAGYF
size: few; V: TRBV19; D: .; J: TRBJ1-2; DNA: TGTGCCAGTAGTATAGCCGAGGGCTACACCTTC; CDR3: CASSIAEGYTF
size: .; V: TRBV3-1/TRBV3-2; D: .; J: TRBJ1-4; DNA: TGTGCCAGCAGCGAAGGGGCATTGGCTAATGAAAAACTGTTTTTT; CDR3: CASSEGALANEKLFF
size: .; V: TRBV7-2; D: .; J: TRBJ2-7; DNA: TGTGCCAGCAGCCCTAGGACGGGAACCTACGAGCAGTACTTC; CDR3: CASSPRTGTYEQYF
size: .; V: TRBV4-1; D: TRBD1; J: TRBJ2-7; DNA: TGCGCCAGCAGCATGGACAGGGCTTCCTACGAGCAGTACTTC; CDR3: CASSMDRASYEQYF
size: .; V: TRBV4-1; D: .; J: TRBJ2-7; DNA: TGCGCCAGCAGCCAAGGGCTTACCCCCTACGAGCAGTACTTC; CDR3: CASSQGLTPYEQYF
size: .; V: TRBV11-2; D: TRBD2; J: TRBJ2-3; DNA: TGTGCCAGCAGCTTAGCATCGGGCGGGACTAGCGGGAGGTGGGATACGCAGTATTTT; CDR3: CASSLASGGTSGRWDTQYF
size: .; V: TRBV4-1; D: TRBD2; J: TRBJ2-5; DNA: TGCGCCAGCAGCCAAGTTATGCTAGCGGTCGAGACCCAGTACTTC; CDR3: CASSQVMLAVETQYF
size: few; V: TRBV18; D: TRBD1; J: TRBJ2-2; DNA: TGTGCCAGCTCACCAATTCCCGCACAGGGGGCCGGGGAGCTGTTTTTT; CDR3: CASSPIPAQGAGELFF